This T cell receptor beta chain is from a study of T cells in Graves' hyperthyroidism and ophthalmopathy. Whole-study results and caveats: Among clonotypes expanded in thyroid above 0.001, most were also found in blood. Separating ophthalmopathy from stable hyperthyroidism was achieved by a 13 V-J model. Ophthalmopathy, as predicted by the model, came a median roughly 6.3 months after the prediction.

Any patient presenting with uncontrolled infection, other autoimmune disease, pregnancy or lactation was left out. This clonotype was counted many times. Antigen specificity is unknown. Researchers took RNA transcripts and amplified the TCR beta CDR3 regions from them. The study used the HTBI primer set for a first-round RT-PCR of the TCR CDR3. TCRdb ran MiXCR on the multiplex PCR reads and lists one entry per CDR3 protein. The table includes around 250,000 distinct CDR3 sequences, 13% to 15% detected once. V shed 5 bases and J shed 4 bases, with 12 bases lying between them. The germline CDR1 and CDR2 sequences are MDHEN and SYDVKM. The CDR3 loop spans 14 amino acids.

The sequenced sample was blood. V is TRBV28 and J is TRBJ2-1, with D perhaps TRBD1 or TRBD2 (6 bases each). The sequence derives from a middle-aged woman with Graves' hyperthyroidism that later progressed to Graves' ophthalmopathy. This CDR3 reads CASSQGGMYNEQFF. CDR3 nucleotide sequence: TGTGCCAGCAGTCAAGGGGGGATGTACAATGAGCAGTTCTTC.